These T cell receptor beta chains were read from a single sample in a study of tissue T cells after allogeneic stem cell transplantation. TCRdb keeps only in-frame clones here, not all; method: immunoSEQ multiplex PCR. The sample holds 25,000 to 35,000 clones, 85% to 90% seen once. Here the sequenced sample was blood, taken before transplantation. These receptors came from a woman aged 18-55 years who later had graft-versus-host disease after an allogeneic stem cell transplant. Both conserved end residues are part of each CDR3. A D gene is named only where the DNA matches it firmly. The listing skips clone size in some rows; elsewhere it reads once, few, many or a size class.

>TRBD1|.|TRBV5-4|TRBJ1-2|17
CASSSEWTGPTNYGYTF
TGTGCCAGCAGCTCCGAATGGACAGGGCCTACTAACTATGGCTACACCTTC
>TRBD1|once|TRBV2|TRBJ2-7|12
CASSLAGGEQYF
TGTGCCAGCAGCCTGGCAGGGGGCGAGCAGTACTTC
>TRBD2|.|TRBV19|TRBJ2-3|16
CASSTNLAGGNDTQYF
TGTGCCAGTAGTACCAACCTAGCGGGAGGGAACGATACGCAGTATTTT
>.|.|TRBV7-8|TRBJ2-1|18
CASSLAVNLVSSYNEQFF
TGTGCCAGCAGCTTAGCGGTTAACCTTGTTAGCTCCTACAATGAGCAGTTCTTC
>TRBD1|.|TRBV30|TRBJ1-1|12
CAWSRDREEAFF
TGTGCCTGGAGTCGGGACAGGGAAGAAGCTTTCTTT
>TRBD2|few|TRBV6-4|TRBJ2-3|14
CASSEAGGTDTQYF
TGTGCCAGCAGTGAAGCGGGGGGCACAGATACGCAGTATTTT
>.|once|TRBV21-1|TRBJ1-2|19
CASSKAGSRQGLGNYGYTF
TGTGCCAGCAGCAAAGCAGGTTCGAGGCAAGGACTGGGTAACTATGGCTACACCTTC
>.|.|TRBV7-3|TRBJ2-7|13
CASSLWAGGEQYF
TGTGCCAGCAGCTTATGGGCCGGAGGCGAGCAGTACTTC
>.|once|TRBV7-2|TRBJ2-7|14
CASSLTDRAYEQYF
TGTGCCAGCAGCTTAACGGACAGAGCCTACGAGCAGTACTTC
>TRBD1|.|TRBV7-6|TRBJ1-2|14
CASAPGQGNYGYTF
TGTGCCAGCGCTCCGGGACAGGGAAACTATGGCTACACCTTC
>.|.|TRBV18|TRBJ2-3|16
CASSQPTGRKADTQYF
TGTGCCAGCTCACAACCAACAGGGCGAAAGGCAGATACGCAGTATTTT
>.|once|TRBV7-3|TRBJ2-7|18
CASSLWGRGKSRIGEQYF
TGTGCCAGCAGCCTATGGGGGCGGGGGAAGAGCCGAATCGGCGAGCAGTACTTC
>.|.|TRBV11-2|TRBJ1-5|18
CASSPNPSYLGRNQPQHF
TGTGCCAGCAGCCCCAACCCCTCGTACCTTGGGCGCAATCAGCCCCAGCATTTT
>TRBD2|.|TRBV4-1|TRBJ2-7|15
CASSLHQDVAGEQYF
TGCGCCAGCAGCCTCCACCAGGATGTAGCGGGGGAGCAGTACTTC
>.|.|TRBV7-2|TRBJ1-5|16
CASSLNHGSSNQPQHF
TGTGCCAGCAGCTTGAACCATGGGAGTAGCAATCAGCCCCAGCATTTT
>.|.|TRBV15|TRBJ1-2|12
CATSDGGAGYTF
TGTGCCACCAGCGATGGTGGCGCTGGCTACACCTTC
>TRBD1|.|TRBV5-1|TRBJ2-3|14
CASSLAQGADTQYF
TGCGCCAGCAGCTTGGCCCAGGGGGCCGATACGCAGTATTTT
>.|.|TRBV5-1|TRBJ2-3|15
CASRQRGSVTDTQYF
TGCGCCAGCAGACAGAGGGGTTCCGTCACAGATACGCAGTATTTT
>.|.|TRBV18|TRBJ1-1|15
CASSPSMGGLTEAFF
TGTGCCAGCTCACCATCAATGGGGGGGCTCACTGAAGCTTTCTTT
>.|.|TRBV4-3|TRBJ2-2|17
CASSQGVASIWAGELFF
TGCGCCAGCAGCCAAGGGGTGGCAAGCATATGGGCCGGGGAGCTGTTTTTT
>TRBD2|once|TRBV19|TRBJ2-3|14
CASTTSGYTDTQYF
TGTGCCAGTACGACTAGCGGTTACACAGATACGCAGTATTTT
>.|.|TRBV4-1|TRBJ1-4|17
CASSRLGGRATNEKLFF
TGCGCCAGCAGCCGGTTGGGAGGGCGGGCAACTAATGAAAAACTGTTTTTT
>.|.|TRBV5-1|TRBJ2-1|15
CASSALPITYNEQFF
TGCGCCAGCAGCGCCCTACCTATTACCTACAATGAGCAGTTCTTC
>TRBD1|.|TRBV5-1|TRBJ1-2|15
CASSQNQGGGDGYTF
TGCGCCAGCAGCCAGAACCAGGGGGGAGGTGATGGCTACACCTTC
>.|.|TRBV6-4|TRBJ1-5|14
CASSDSRDNQPQHF
TGTGCCAGCAGTGACTCGAGGGATAATCAGCCCCAGCATTTT
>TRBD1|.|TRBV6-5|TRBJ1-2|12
CASIWDSGGYTF
TGTGCCAGCATTTGGGACAGCGGTGGCTACACCTTC
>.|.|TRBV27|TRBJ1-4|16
CASSLSVGATNEKLFF
TGTGCCAGCAGTTTATCGGTTGGAGCAACTAATGAAAAACTGTTTTTT
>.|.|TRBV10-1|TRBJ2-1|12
CASSERNNEQFF
TGCGCCAGCAGTGAGAGAAACAATGAGCAGTTCTTC